The entry below gives a single T cell receptor beta chain sequence along with its context. Germline V lookup: CDR1 LGHNA, CDR2 YNFKEQ. Trimming removed 0 bases from V and 9 bases from J; junction bases left unmatched: 13. This CDR3 comprises 17 residues. Method: immunoSEQ multiplex PCR; TCRdb's copy keeps in-frame clones and lacks some. The sample carries a few hundred thousand clones, around 90% recorded once. The sample is drawn from a study of blood T cell repertoires in COVID-19. The sample comprised peripheral blood. The TCR comes from a man younger than 35 with active or convalescent COVID-19. This chain joins TRBV4-2 and TRBJ2-1; 8 nucleotides match TRBD2. In nucleotides, the CDR3 is TGTGCCAGCAGCCAAGATGTCGAAGCGGGGGTACTAGGTGAGCAGTTCTTC. Amino acid sequence: CASSQDVEAGVLGEQFF.